Below, 17 T cell receptor beta chains from the same sample are listed, as sequenced in a study of breast tumors, draining lymph nodes, adjacent tissues. Axillary draining lymph nodes of breast cancer patients supplied the node samples. TCRdb used MiXCR to reprocess the multiplex PCR reads, holding one entry per CDR3 protein. The sample lists roughly 80,000 distinct CDR3 sequences; roughly a fifth were seen once. The sequencing sample was made of axillary lymph node tissue. The receptors come from a female donor with breast cancer. Some clones in this sample may be carry-over from other donors' samples.

This clonotype was counted ten times or more. The CDR3 nucleotides read TGTGCCAGCAGCTTGAAAGGGGTAGATACGCAGTATTTT. This codes for CASSLKGVDTQYF. The chain joins TRBV5-6 to TRBJ2-3; weak D call: TRBD1 (5 bases). This CDR3 has 13 residues. Trimming left V 1 base short and J 5 bases short, with 8 bases between. CDR1 is SGHDT and CDR2 is YYEEEE in the germline V gene.

The J gene is TRBJ2-7, the V gene TRBV9; 9 bases line up with TRBD2. Per the germline V gene, CDR1 is SGDLS and CDR2 is YYNGEE. V lost 8 bases, J lost 7 bases, and 13 bases stayed unmatched. The CDR3 runs to 14 residues. CDR3 nucleotide sequence: TGTGCCAGTAGCTGCATGGGTCTAGCGGGAGAGCAGTACTTC. It yields the protein CASSCMGLAGEQYF.

This clonotype has at least ten counts. The rearrangement links TRBV19 to TRBJ1-4; TRBD1 aligns across 7 bases. The CDR3 consists of 14 residues. Germline-derived CDR1 and CDR2 are LNHDA and SQIVND (reference sequence). V shed 5 bases and J 4 bases; nucleotides not matched to a gene: 4. CDR3 region: CASSARDSNEKLFF. CDR3 coding DNA: TGTGCCAGTAGTGCCCGGGACAGTAATGAAAAACTGTTTTTT.

Notes on this clonotype: A read error may be the cause here, since a much bigger clone is one base away. The V call is TRBV12-3 or TRBV12-4, the J call TRBJ2-2, with 12 bases identical to TRBD1. The CDR3 has 15 amino acids. Here the CDR3 DNA reads TGTGCCTGCAGGGGACAGGGGGCCGTAACCGGGGAGCTGTTTTTT. Encoded protein: CACRGQGAVTGELFF.

This clonotype was detected ten times or more. This chain joins TRBV7-9 and TRBJ2-2; D gene unclear. CDR3 length: 15 amino acids. Germline V gives CDR1 SEHNR, CDR2 FQNEAQ (reference sequence). Trimming removed 2 bases at V and 7 bases at J, with 14 bases between. The CDR3 DNA sequence: TGTGCCAGCAGCTTATCGTCCGGTGGGTTCGGGGAGCTGTTTTTT. It translates to CASSLSSGGFGELFF.

The chain carries TRBV30 and TRBJ2-1; D is unresolved. The CDR3 consists of 14 residues. With 1 base removed from V and 5 bases from J, the gap between germline ends came to 12 bases. Germline CDR1 reads GTSNPN; CDR2 reads SVGIG (reference sequence). CDR3 DNA: TGTGCCTGGAGTGGGAAGGTAAGGCACAATGAGCAGTTCTTC. Translated, it gives CAWSGKVRHNEQFF.

To note about this clonotype: With a much larger clone just one base away, this may be a read error. V gene TRBV6-1 combines with J gene TRBJ2-1, with 13 bases matching TRBD2. Looked up from germline, CDR1 is MNHNS and CDR2 is SASEGT. The V gene end was trimmed by 6 bases and the J gene end by 4 bases; junction bases not matched to a gene: 6. This CDR3 is 16 amino acids long. The CDR3 sequence is CASSQLAGGDYNEQFF. In DNA form, the CDR3 reads TGTGCCAGCAGCCAACTAGCGGGAGGGGATTACAATGAGCAGTTCTTC.

This clonotype has just a few counts. The chain is built from TRBV4-3 and TRBJ1-2; D not certain. CDR1 and CDR2 from the germline V gene are LGHNA and YSLEER. V lost 0 bases, J lost 0 bases, and 8 bases lay in between. The CDR3 has 15 residues. CDR3 protein: CASSQDRTANYGYTF. The CDR3 coding sequence is TGCGCCAGCAGCCAAGATCGTACAGCTAACTATGGCTACACCTTC.

This clonotype has ten or more counts. The V and J genes are TRBV4-3 and TRBJ1-6, with a weak D call TRBD1 (5 bases). CDR3 length: 17 residues. Per the germline V gene, CDR1 is LGHNA and CDR2 is YSLEER. Deletions cut 0 bases from V and 4 bases from J, with 13 bases between. Written as DNA, the CDR3 is TGCGCCAGCAGCCAAGATCGGAGACAGACATATAATTCACCCCTCCACTTT. This encodes CASSQDRRQTYNSPLHF.

The chain recombines TRBV10-3 with TRBJ2-7; 8 bases agree with TRBD1. CDR1 is ENHRY, CDR2 SYGVKD, per germline. The CDR3 runs to 14 residues. The V gene end was trimmed by 2 bases and the J gene end by 5 bases; junction bases not matched to a gene: 5. The CDR3 sequence: CAISEGRGLDEQYF. Written as DNA, the CDR3 is TGTGCCATCAGTGAGGGCAGGGGGCTGGACGAGCAGTACTTC.

This clonotype was seen many times. V and J are TRBV10-2 and TRBJ2-5; 12 nucleotides align to TRBD2. Germline-derived CDR1 and CDR2 are WSHSY and SAAADI. Trimming took 10 bases from V and 5 from J; bases not matched to a gene: 11. This CDR3 has 15 residues. CDR3 DNA: TGCGCCACCCTTCGGACTAGCGGGACGGGGGAGACCCAGTACTTC. This sequence encodes CATLRTSGTGETQYF.

As to this clonotype: A much more abundant neighbour one base away suggests this may be a read error. The J gene is TRBJ2-1, the V gene TRBV7-2; D may match TRBD1 or TRBD2 (6 bases each). Germline CDR1 reads SGHTA; CDR2 reads FQGNSA. The length of the CDR3 is 15 residues. The CDR3 loop is CASSPVRLRGDEQLF. The CDR3 region has the DNA TGTGCCAGCAGCCCCGTGCGCTTGAGGGGGGATGAGCAGCTCTTC.

This clonotype was picked up many times. This sequence joins TRBV2 and TRBJ1-2; D may be TRBD1 (5 bases). Looked up from germline, CDR1 is SNHLY and CDR2 is FYNNEI. The ends were cut back, 4 bases at V and 6 bases at J, with 12 bases in the middle. The CDR3 has 13 residues. CDR3 amino acids: CASSGRAENGYTF. The DNA of the CDR3 is TGTGCCAGCAGTGGCAGGGCGGAGAATGGCTACACCTTC. The whole variable domain, filled in from reference TRBV2 and TRBJ1-2, reads EPEVTQTPSHQVTQMGQEVILRCVPISNHLYFYWYRQILGQKVEFLVSFYNNEISEKSEIFDDQFSVERPDGSNFTLKIRSTKLEDSAMYFCASSGRAENGYTFGSGTRLTVV.

This clonotype was recorded many times. This chain uses TRBV20-1 with TRBJ1-6; tentative D call: TRBD1 (6 bases). Germline CDR1 is DFQATT and CDR2 is SNEGSKA (reference sequence). The CDR3 has 15 residues. The V end lost 5 bases, the J end lost 3 bases, and 14 bases lay between the germline ends. The CDR3 nucleotides are TGCAGTGCTTCCCGGACAGAGAGCTATAATTCACCCCTCCACTTT. Residues: CSASRTESYNSPLHF.

The rearrangement joins TRBV6-1 to TRBJ2-5; 12 nucleotides align to TRBD1. The germline CDR1 and CDR2 sequences are MNHNS and SASEGT. CDR3 length: 16 amino acids. V shed 5 bases and J 5 bases; nucleotides not matched to a gene: 9. CDR3 in amino acids: CASSILRDRGQETQYF. DNA for the CDR3: TGTGCCAGCAGTATCCTACGGGACAGGGGGCAGGAGACCCAGTACTTC.

This chain joins TRBV28 and TRBJ2-7; D call uncertain. Trimming removed 2 bases from V and 7 bases from J, with 6 bases in between. Germline values: CDR1 MDHEN, CDR2 SYDVKM. CDR3 length: 11 amino acids. The CDR3 here is CASSLNREQYF. The CDR3 region has the DNA TGTGCCAGCAGTTTAAATAGGGAGCAGTACTTC.

The genes are TRBV27 and TRBJ1-5; TRBD1 matches 10 bases. The CDR3 has 15 amino acids. Trimming removed 4 bases from V and 7 bases from J; junction bases left unmatched: 7. Germline V gene data show CDR1 as MNHEY and CDR2 as SMNVEV (reference sequence). CDR3: CASSWDRGFGQPQHF. CDR3 nucleotide sequence: TGTGCCAGCAGTTGGGACAGGGGTTTTGGGCAGCCCCAGCATTTT.